This is a list of T cell receptor beta chains from one sample in a study of identical twins. TCRdb reprocessed the 5' RACE reads with MiXCR, giving one entry per CDR3 protein. The data show 400,000 to 600,000 distinct CDR3 sequences, about 20% seen once. The sample was also reused in another study, on yellow fever vaccine responses in identical twins.

The sequenced sample consisted of CD4+ T cells sorted from blood. The source of these receptors is a woman younger than 35 in good health. CDR3s include the opening cysteine and the closing phenylalanine or tryptophan. A D gene is named only where the DNA matches it firmly. Size tells how often a clone was seen (once, few, many) or the class of an expanded clone, and some rows leave it out.

>TRBV7-3|TRBJ2-3|-|-
CASSLMLADTQYF
TGTGCCAGCAGCTTAATGCTAGCAGATACGCAGTATTTT
>TRBV3-1|TRBJ2-1|-|TRBD2
CASSQEWTSGLANNEQFF
TGTGCCAGCAGCCAAGAATGGACTTCGGGACTAGCCAACAATGAGCAGTTCTTC
>TRBV5-1|TRBJ2-1|few|TRBD2
CASSLSSGVVEQFF
TGCGCCAGCAGCTTGTCTAGCGGTGTTGTCGAGCAGTTCTTC
>TRBV27|TRBJ2-2|-|-
CASSPKPGFYTGELFF
TGTGCCAGCAGTCCGAAGCCCGGCTTCTACACCGGGGAGCTGTTTTTT
>TRBV4-1|TRBJ2-1|few|-
CASGGPNFYNEQFF
TGCGCCAGCGGGGGACCGAACTTCTACAATGAGCAGTTCTTC
>TRBV20-1|TRBJ1-1|-|-
CSARFSGGRQNTEAFF
TGCAGTGCTAGATTCAGCGGGGGGCGACAGAACACTGAAGCTTTCTTT
>TRBV12-3/TRBV12-4|TRBJ2-2|-|-
CASSSPRDRGASGRSTGELFF
TGTGCCAGCAGTTCACCCCGGGACAGGGGAGCTAGCGGGAGAAGCACCGGGGAGCTGTTTTTT
>TRBV12-3/TRBV12-4|TRBJ1-2|few|-
CASSLGSPNYGYTF
TGTGCCAGCAGCCTCGGTAGCCCTAACTATGGCTACACCTTC
>TRBV27|TRBJ2-2|-|-
CASSLYSGNPKNTGELFF
TGTGCCAGCAGTTTGTACAGTGGGAACCCTAAGAACACCGGGGAGCTGTTTTTT
>TRBV15|TRBJ2-1|-|-
CATSEISVNSYNEQFF
TGTGCCACCAGCGAAATTAGTGTTAACTCCTACAATGAGCAGTTCTTC
>TRBV6-5|TRBJ2-3|-|-
CASSYSRPRLVTDTQYF
TGTGCCAGCAGTTACTCGAGGCCTCGGCTAGTCACAGATACGCAGTATTTT
>TRBV20-1|TRBJ2-2|-|TRBD2
CSARGLAGGPAGELFF
TGCAGTGCTAGGGGACTAGCGGGGGGGCCTGCCGGGGAGCTGTTTTTT
>TRBV6-1|TRBJ1-4|few|-
CASSGGVSGMEKLFF
TGTGCCAGCAGTGGAGGGGTCTCAGGGATGGAAAAACTGTTTTTT
>TRBV5-6|TRBJ2-2|once|TRBD2
CASSLVAGGPRTGELFF
TGTGCCAGCAGCTTGGTTGCGGGAGGGCCGCGTACCGGGGAGCTGTTTTTT
>TRBV2|TRBJ1-2|few|-
CASSEVAWGYTF
TGTGCCAGCAGTGAAGTTGCGTGGGGCTACACCTTC
>TRBV6-1|TRBJ2-3|-|-
CASSETIGGSTDTQYF
TGTGCCAGCAGTGAAACGATTGGGGGAAGCACAGATACGCAGTATTTT
>TRBV20-1|TRBJ2-3|many|-
CSARDRARGTDTQYF
TGCAGTGCTAGAGACAGGGCCAGGGGCACAGATACGCAGTATTTT
>TRBV28|TRBJ2-1|many|TRBD2
CASSPTGTSGYNEQFF
TGTGCCAGCAGCCCCACCGGGACTAGCGGTTACAATGAGCAGTTCTTC
>TRBV3-1|TRBJ1-6|-|-
CASSPKHGSPLHF
TGTGCCAGCAGCCCCAAGCATGGCTCGCCCCTCCACTTT
>TRBV9|TRBJ2-2|-|TRBD1
CASSLSRDRENTGELFF
TGTGCCAGCAGCCTCAGCCGGGACAGGGAAAACACCGGGGAGCTGTTTTTT
>TRBV28|TRBJ2-1|-|-
CASSPYSLRFNEQFF
TGTGCCAGCAGTCCCTACAGCCTACGCTTCAATGAGCAGTTCTTC
>TRBV20-1|TRBJ2-2|few|-
CSARQGTTGELFF
TGCAGTGCTAGACAGGGGACCACCGGGGAGCTGTTTTTT
>TRBV20-1|TRBJ2-1|-|-
CSAPRDPPGDEQFF
TGCAGTGCTCCCCGGGACCCACCGGGGGATGAGCAGTTCTTC
>TRBV10-3|TRBJ2-7|-|TRBD2
CAISELAGASSYEQYF
TGTGCCATCAGTGAGCTAGCGGGGGCAAGCTCCTACGAGCAGTACTTC
>TRBV6-1|TRBJ2-1|-|TRBD1
CASWTGTNNEQFF
TGTGCCAGTTGGACAGGGACCAACAATGAGCAGTTCTTC
>TRBV27|TRBJ2-5|-|-
CASSKHSRLETQYF
TGTGCCAGCAGTAAGCATAGCCGCCTGGAGACCCAGTACTTC
>TRBV5-6|TRBJ2-5|few|TRBD1
CASSLARGSTQYF
TGTGCCAGCAGCTTGGCCAGGGGGTCCACCCAGTACTTC
>TRBV20-1|TRBJ2-5|few|-
CSARVGLQVQETQYF
TGCAGTGCTAGAGTGGGGCTGCAGGTTCAAGAGACCCAGTACTTC
>TRBV20-1|TRBJ2-3|few|-
CSASLAGATPSTDTQYF
TGCAGTGCTAGTCTCGCGGGGGCCACCCCTAGCACAGATACGCAGTATTTT
>TRBV5-1|TRBJ2-7|few|TRBD2
CASSLGASGSTYEQYF
TGCGCCAGCAGCTTGGGGGCTAGCGGGAGCACCTACGAGCAGTACTTC
>TRBV11-3|TRBJ2-1|few|TRBD2
CASSPTPGLASEQFF
TGTGCCAGCAGCCCCACTCCGGGACTAGCGTCTGAGCAGTTCTTC
>TRBV3-1|TRBJ1-4|-|TRBD1
CASSQGDRVNEKLFF
TGTGCCAGCAGCCAAGGGGACAGGGTTAATGAAAAACTGTTTTTT
>TRBV29-1|TRBJ2-5|few|-
CSVGGGPQETQYF
TGCAGCGTTGGTGGGGGGCCCCAAGAGACCCAGTACTTC
>TRBV29-1|TRBJ2-7|few|-
CSAGDRSSYEQYF
TGCAGCGCCGGAGACAGGTCGTCCTACGAGCAGTACTTC
>TRBV20-1|TRBJ2-1|-|-
CSAPPVYYNEQFF
TGCAGTGCCCCCCCAGTCTACTACAATGAGCAGTTCTTC
>TRBV20-1|TRBJ1-2|few|TRBD1
CSANTGQGLGYTF
TGCAGTGCCAATACCGGACAGGGACTTGGCTACACCTTC
>TRBV5-1|TRBJ2-3|few|TRBD1
CASSITGGASGDTQYF
TGCGCCAGCAGCATTACAGGGGGCGCGAGTGGAGATACGCAGTATTTT
>TRBV5-1|TRBJ2-1|-|TRBD1
CASSLVATGGNEQFF
TGCGCCAGCAGCTTGGTCGCGACAGGGGGCAATGAGCAGTTCTTC
>TRBV28|TRBJ2-3|-|TRBD2
CASSFYPSGDFTDTQYF
TGTGCCAGCAGTTTCTATCCTAGCGGGGATTTCACAGATACGCAGTATTTT
>TRBV28|TRBJ1-3|-|-
CASTGGLAGAGNTIYF
TGTGCCAGCACCGGGGGGTTGGCAGGGGCTGGAAACACCATATATTTT
>TRBV29-1|TRBJ2-2|-|-
CSVKSTNTGELFF
TGCAGCGTAAAAAGCACGAACACCGGGGAGCTGTTTTTT
>TRBV6-1|TRBJ2-3|-|TRBD2
CASTRTSGTDTQYF
TGTGCCAGCACTCGGACTAGCGGCACAGATACGCAGTATTTT
>TRBV6-5|TRBJ2-3|-|-
CASSSDRAQVTQYF
TGTGCCAGCAGTTCCGACCGGGCCCAGGTTACGCAGTATTTT
>TRBV9|TRBJ2-2|-|-
CASSETRRAGELFF
TGTGCCAGCAGTGAAACCCGAAGGGCCGGGGAGCTGTTTTTT
>TRBV7-8|TRBJ1-4|-|TRBD1
CASSTLDRGGANEKLFF
TGTGCCAGCAGCACTTTGGACAGGGGTGGCGCTAATGAAAAACTGTTTTTT
>TRBV4-1|TRBJ2-5|few|TRBD2
CASSHAMIAGGQETQYF
TGCGCCAGCAGCCACGCGATGATAGCGGGAGGTCAAGAGACCCAGTACTTC
>TRBV6-1|TRBJ1-2|-|TRBD1
CASSEVSLRGHIYGYTF
TGTGCCAGCAGTGAAGTATCTCTCAGGGGGCACATTTATGGCTACACCTTC
>TRBV14|TRBJ1-2|many|TRBD1
CASSRGPLDYGYTF
TGTGCCAGCAGCAGGGGGCCTCTAGACTATGGCTACACCTTC
>TRBV7-2|TRBJ2-1|few|-
CASSPVNEQFF
TGTGCCAGCAGCCCCGTCAATGAGCAGTTCTTC
>TRBV4-1|TRBJ2-2|few|-
CASSQDFMATGELFF
TGCGCCAGCAGCCAAGATTTCATGGCCACCGGGGAGCTGTTTTTT
>TRBV27|TRBJ2-1|few|TRBD2
CASSLAGGTSNEQFF
TGTGCCAGCAGTCTAGCGGGAGGAACCTCCAATGAGCAGTTCTTC
>TRBV2|TRBJ2-2|-|TRBD1
CATRQGITGELFF
TGTGCCACCAGACAGGGTATCACCGGGGAGCTGTTTTTT